Listed below are T cell receptor beta chains from one sample, sequenced in a study. TCRdb independently ran MiXCR on the RT-PCR reads; one entry per CDR3 protein. The table lists about 700,000 distinct CDR3 sequences, 13% to 15% of them singletons. The material sequenced was memory CD4+ T cells from blood. Every receptor here comes from a female donor in good health, serving as a healthy control. CDR3s include the opening cysteine and the closing phenylalanine or tryptophan. The D gene is left open where the match is weak. Not every row has a clone size; where given, it reads once, few, many or a size class.

>TRBD2|TRBV28|TRBJ2-7|many
TGTGCCAGCATCCAGAAGGGGAGGGACGAGCAGTACTTC
CASIQKGRDEQYF
>.|TRBV3-1|TRBJ1-1|.
TGTGCCAGCACGCCTAGGGCAGGGGATAAGAACACTGAAGCTTTCTTT
CASTPRAGDKNTEAFF
>.|TRBV4-3|TRBJ1-5|.
TGCGCCAGCAGCCAAGGGTTGATCCGTCAGCCCCAGCATTTT
CASSQGLIRQPQHF
>.|TRBV6-1|TRBJ2-7|.
TGTGCCAGCAGGGGGTATGGCGGCGGATACGAGCAGTACTTC
CASRGYGGGYEQYF
>.|TRBV6-5|TRBJ1-1|.
TGTGCCAGCAGTTACTCGATCCCCATCAGGCCCCTAGAAGCTTTCTTT
CASSYSIPIRPLEAFF
>TRBD1|TRBV27|TRBJ1-4|.
TGTGCCAGCAGTCTCCTTGGACAGGGCGGAAAACTGTTTTTT
CASSLLGQGGKLFF
>.|TRBV6-5|TRBJ1-1|few
TGTGCCAGCAGTTACTCTGGGGAGGTGGACACTGAAGCTTTCTTT
CASSYSGEVDTEAFF
>.|TRBV12-3/TRBV12-4|TRBJ2-6|many
TGTGCCAGCAGTTGGGGCTCTGGGGCCAACGTCCTGACTTTC
CASSWGSGANVLTF
>TRBD2|TRBV9|TRBJ2-5|few
TGTGCCAGCAGCGTAGAGGGACTAGCGGGAGTTGCCCAGTACTTC
CASSVEGLAGVAQYF
>TRBD2|TRBV24-1|TRBJ2-3|few
TGTGCCACCAGTTTAGCGGGGAGCGCCACAGATACGCAGTATTTT
CATSLAGSATDTQYF
>.|TRBV11-2|TRBJ1-2|few
TGTGCCAGCAGCTTAGAAGAGGGTCAGGACACCTTC
CASSLEEGQDTF
>.|TRBV7-3|TRBJ2-2|.
TGTGCCAGCAGCTTAATGGCAGGGACGAACACCGGGGAGCTGTTTTTT
CASSLMAGTNTGELFF
>TRBD1|TRBV20-1|TRBJ2-1|few
TGCAGTGCCCGGGACAGGGCTGGCAATGAGCAGTTCTTC
CSARDRAGNEQFF
>.|TRBV6-2/TRBV6-3|TRBJ2-3|many
TGTGCCAGCAGGGGGGACGGCGATACGCAGTATTTT
CASRGDGDTQYF
>.|TRBV20-1|TRBJ1-5|few
TGCAGTGCTCCACGACTGGGACTTAATAGCAATCAGCCCCAGCATTTT
CSAPRLGLNSNQPQHF
>.|TRBV20-1|TRBJ1-6|many
TGCAGTGCCCCGGGACGGTATAATTCACCCCTCCACTTT
CSAPGRYNSPLHF
>TRBD1|TRBV2|TRBJ2-7|.
TGTGCCAGCGGTGACAGGGGCTACGAGCAGTACTTC
CASGDRGYEQYF
>.|TRBV20-1|TRBJ2-1|few
TGCAGTGCCAAATTACAGGGCGCCGGGAATGAGCAGTTCTTC
CSAKLQGAGNEQFF
>.|TRBV20-1|TRBJ2-5|.
TGCAGTGCTGTCCAGGTCGAGACCCAGTACTTC
CSAVQVETQYF
>.|TRBV27|TRBJ2-5|.
TGTGCCAGCAGTTCGCATAGGGACAACTACCAAGAGACCCAGTACTTC
CASSSHRDNYQETQYF
>.|TRBV29-1|TRBJ2-1|many
TGCAGCGCCACTGTGAGCTCCTACAATGAGCAGTTCTTC
CSATVSSYNEQFF
>.|TRBV18|TRBJ2-3|.
TGTGCCAGCTCACCACCGGGTTCCTATACGCAGTATTTT
CASSPPGSYTQYF
>.|TRBV20-1|TRBJ1-4|once
TGCAGTGCTATCATACCCCCCCTGTTTTTT
CSAIIPPLFF
>TRBD2|TRBV7-2|TRBJ2-2|.
TGTGCCAGCAGGGGAGGGTACTACGGGGAGCTGTTTTTT
CASRGGYYGELFF
>.|TRBV7-2|TRBJ2-2|.
TGTGCCAGCAGCTTAGTTACGGCCGGGGAGCTGTTTTTT
CASSLVTAGELFF
>TRBD2|TRBV7-6|TRBJ2-1|.
TGTGCCAGCAGCTATTCAGCGGGAGGGTTTGACAATGAGCAGTTCTTC
CASSYSAGGFDNEQFF
>TRBD1|TRBV7-2|TRBJ1-3|few
TGTGCCAGCAGCTTACCTACCACAGGGGGCTCTGGAAACACCATATATTTT
CASSLPTTGGSGNTIYF